These 21 T cell receptor beta chains originate from one sample sequenced in a study of long-term antiretroviral therapy in people with HIV. Survey-level resolution applied to immunoSEQ assay v3.0. Assay used: immunoSEQ multiplex PCR; TCRdb lists only in-frame clones, some missing. The sample yields tens of thousands of clones, 70% to 90% seen once. The specimen was unsorted PBMCs, collected 1.1 years after starting antiretroviral therapy. The source of these receptors is a man in his late teens or twenties with HIV.

The J gene is TRBJ2-1, the V gene TRBV9; D is unresolved. Per germline, CDR1 SGDLS and CDR2 YYNGEE. The CDR3 sequence is 18 residues long. V gave up 4 bases and J gave up 0 bases, with 20 bases separating them. The CDR3 sequence: CASSSSYSGSGSYNEQFF. CDR3 nucleotides: TGTGCCAGCAGCTCCTCTTACTCGGGTTCCGGCTCCTACAATGAGCAGTTCTTC.

The CDR3 DNA follows: TGTGCCAGCAGCTTCCTCAGGACAGGGAACGCCTACAATGAGCAGTTCTTC. It specifies CASSFLRTGNAYNEQFF. This sequence joins TRBV7-9 and TRBJ2-1; 8 nucleotides align to TRBD1. V lost 3 bases to trimming and J lost 2 bases; unmatched junction nucleotides: 9. Germline V gene sequence: CDR1 SEHNR, CDR2 FQNEAQ (reference sequence). The length of the CDR3 is 17 residues.

The chain couples TRBV5-4 to TRBJ1-2; D remains ambiguous. Per the germline V gene, CDR1 is SGHNT and CDR2 is YYREEE (reference sequence). Deletions cut 3 bases from V and 0 bases from J, with 9 bases between. The CDR3 runs 14 residues. CDR3 bases: TGTGCCAGCAGCTGGTCGCAAGCTAACTATGGCTACACCTTC. It codes for CASSWSQANYGYTF.

In this sample, this clone turned up a few times. V gene TRBV2 combines with J gene TRBJ1-1, with D unclear. Per the germline V gene, CDR1 is SNHLY and CDR2 is FYNNEI. The CDR3 length is 14 residues. The V and J ends lost 5 bases and 5 bases respectively, with 15 bases between them. The CDR3 here is CASSLVSGETEAFF. For the CDR3, the DNA is TGTGCCAGCAGTTTAGTTAGCGGAGAAACTGAAGCTTTCTTT.

DNA of the CDR3: TGTGCCAGCAGCTTAGGCCCGGGACCGGACTCTGGAAACACCATATATTTT. Translating it yields CASSLGPGPDSGNTIYF. The genes are TRBV13 and TRBJ1-3; maybe TRBD1 (5 bases). Germline CDR1 and CDR2: PRHDT and FYEKMQ (reference sequence). The CDR3 is made up of 17 amino acids. The germline V and J ends were trimmed by 0 bases and 0 bases, with 12 bases remaining between them.

Regarding this clone: Sequence at one end of the junction differs from germline and may be a read error. This chain uses TRBV7-7 with TRBJ2-3; 7 bases agree with TRBD2. Germline V CDR1 and CDR2: SSHAT, FNYEAQ (reference sequence). This CDR3 spans 14 amino acids. CDR3: CASSPTLGGNTQYF. CDR3 nucleotides: TGTGCTAGCAGCCCCACCCTCGGGGGGAATACGCAGTATTTT.

This chain uses TRBV11-2 with TRBJ2-7; 7 bases are shared with TRBD1. Per the germline V gene, CDR1 is SGHAT and CDR2 is FQNNGV. Germline trimming cut 3 bases from V and 3 bases from J; bases unmatched to any gene: 2. The CDR3 has 13 amino acids. The CDR3 loop reads CASSFAGGYEQYF. The CDR3 coding sequence is TGTGCCAGCAGCTTCGCAGGGGGCTACGAGCAGTACTTC.

The V and J genes are TRBV21-1 and TRBJ2-5; whether TRBD1, the table's D call, matches the DNA was not checked. TRBV21-1 is labeled a pseudogene. The CDR3 consists of 9 residues. CDR3 amino acids: CAGPYTQYF. Here the CDR3 DNA reads TGTGCCGGCCCTTATACCCAGTACTTC.

The rearrangement uses TRBV30 and TRBJ2-1, with 7 bases identical to TRBD2. Germline V gene data show CDR1 as GTSNPN and CDR2 as SVGIG (reference sequence). The CDR3 length is 14 residues. V lost 4 bases, J lost 4 bases, and 7 bases stayed unmatched. This CDR3 is CAWTRGVLYNEQFF. CDR3 coding DNA: TGTGCCTGGACCCGGGGGGTCCTTTACAATGAGCAGTTCTTC.

The chain combines TRBV7-2 with TRBJ2-2; 7 positions match TRBD2. Trimming took 5 bases from V and 5 from J; bases not matched to a gene: 8. The CDR3 is 15 amino acids. Germline CDR1 is SGHTA and CDR2 is FQGNSA. Written as DNA, the CDR3 is TGTGCCAGCAGCCCCACGGGGGGTGGGACCGGGGAGCTGTTTTTT. This translates into CASSPTGGGTGELFF.

The chain joins TRBV6-1 to TRBJ1-5; the D is unclear. This CDR3 contains 13 residues. V was clipped by 2 bases and J by 8 bases, with 10 bases between them. Germline-derived CDR1 and CDR2 are MNHNS and SASEGT. The CDR3 protein is CASSENFWEPQHF. The CDR3 DNA reads TGTGCCAGCAGTGAAAATTTTTGGGAGCCCCAGCATTTT.

For the CDR3, the DNA is TGCGCCAGCAGCCAAGACAATAGGGATACGCAGTATTTT. This codes for CASSQDNRDTQYF. V usage is TRBV4-1 and J usage is TRBJ2-3, with no clear D. Germline V gene lookup returns CDR1 MGHRA and CDR2 YSYEKL. V was cut by 0 bases and J by 6 bases, with 7 bases left in between. The CDR3 runs to 13 residues.

This clone occurred a few times. The V gene is TRBV7-6, the J gene TRBJ1-6; D is possibly TRBD1 (6 bases). Trimming left V 1 base short and J 10 bases short, with 14 bases between. There are 15 residues in the CDR3. CDR1 SGHVS and CDR2 FNYEAQ come from the germline V gene. CDR3 DNA sequence: TGTGCCAGCAGCTTAGATCCCGGGGGCGGGTCACCCCTCCACTTT. Amino acid sequence: CASSLDPGGGSPLHF.

This chain links TRBV5-4 with TRBJ2-3; 9 bases map to TRBD2. The V segment lost 1 base and the J segment 0 bases; nucleotides outside the gene matches: 6. The CDR3 has 17 residues. The germline V gene has CDR1 SGHNT and CDR2 YYREEE (reference sequence). CDR3 protein: CASSLFAGGPSTDTQYF. For the CDR3, the DNA is TGTGCCAGCAGCTTGTTTGCGGGGGGGCCTAGCACAGATACGCAGTATTTT.

This clone is medium-sized by share. V usage is TRBV28 and J usage is TRBJ2-3; D unclear. This CDR3 has 15 residues. V was cut by 6 bases and J by 2 bases, with 15 bases left in between. The germline CDR1 and CDR2 sequences are MDHEN and SYDVKM. Here the CDR3 reads CASSPNSEITDTQYF. The CDR3 bases are TGTGCCAGCAGCCCGAATTCCGAAATCACAGATACGCAGTATTTT.

The chain carries TRBV19 and TRBJ1-2; TRBD1 agrees at 11 bases. The ends lost 8 bases at V and 5 bases at J; junction bases unmatched: 7. This CDR3 region has 14 residues. Germline assignment: CDR1 LNHDA and CDR2 SQIVND (reference sequence). CDR3: CASSGQGARYGYTF. The CDR3 nucleotides are TGTGCCAGTTCAGGACAGGGGGCGCGGTATGGCTACACCTTC.

The chain has TRBV5-4 and TRBJ2-2; D is possibly TRBD1 or TRBD2 (6 bases each). Trimming took off 3 bases at V and 0 bases at J, with 15 bases between the two ends. The CDR3 is 17 amino acids. Germline loops: CDR1 SGHNT, CDR2 YYREEE (reference sequence). CDR3 sequence (DNA): TGTGCCAGCAGCTCTGGGAAGGGGGGCACGAACACCGGGGAGCTGTTTTTT. This translates into CASSSGKGGTNTGELFF.

V is TRBV5-4 and J is TRBJ2-1; TRBD2 might be the D (5 bases). The CDR3 totals 15 residues. From germline, CDR1 is SGHNT and CDR2 YYREEE (reference sequence). V lost 0 bases, J lost 8 bases, and 15 bases lay in between. CDR3: CASSLEGTGIYEQFF. The DNA of the CDR3 is TGTGCCAGCAGCTTGGAGGGAACGGGGATCTATGAGCAGTTCTTC. The full variable domain, in which reference TRBV5-4 and TRBJ2-1 provide the parts outside the CDR3, is ETGVTQSPTHLIKTRGQQVTLRCSSQSGHNTVSWYQQALGQGPQFIFQYYREEENGRGNFPPRFSGLQFPNYSSELNVNALELDDSALYLCASSLEGTGIYEQFFGPGTRLTVL.

The chain employs TRBV11-1 and TRBJ1-1; D is possibly TRBD1 (6 bases). Per the germline V gene, CDR1 is SGHAT and CDR2 is FQDESV (reference sequence). The CDR3 contains 15 residues. The V and J ends lost 3 bases and 0 bases respectively, with 11 bases between them. For the CDR3, the DNA is TGTGCCAGCAGCTTCAGGGGCTATCTGAACACTGAAGCTTTCTTT. Protein: CASSFRGYLNTEAFF.

The chain is built from TRBV6-6 and TRBJ2-1, with a weak D call TRBD2 (5 bases). Germline V lookup: CDR1 MNHNY, CDR2 SVGAGI (reference sequence). This CDR3 has 13 residues. Trimming shortened V by 6 bases and J by 6 bases, and 12 bases separated the two germline ends. The CDR3 nucleotides read TGTGCCAGCAGATACCGAGGAGGCAATGAGCAGTTCTTC. It translates to CASRYRGGNEQFF.

The V call is TRBV5-4, the J call TRBJ1-2, with TRBD1 identical over 8 bases. Germline V gene sequence: CDR1 SGHNT, CDR2 YYREEE (reference sequence). Trimming removed 4 bases from V and 4 bases from J; junction bases left unmatched: 9. The CDR3 totals 15 residues. This CDR3 is CASSPDRAAVYGYTF. The CDR3 DNA is TGTGCCAGCAGCCCGGACAGGGCGGCGGTCTATGGCTACACCTTC.